The 20 T cell receptor beta chains given below trace back to one sample, sequenced in a study of T-cell reconstitution after alpha-beta-depleted transplantation in children. It was with unique molecular identifiers that the TCRbeta library was prepared. TCRdb reprocessed the PCR reads via MiXCR and lists one record per CDR3 protein. The sample has a few hundred thousand distinct CDR3 sequences, 9% to 10% seen once; the top ten hold about 4.8%. This specimen consisted of PBMCs from the stem cell graft donor, obtained from the stem cell graft. These receptors came from a human donor who donated a stem cell graft to a child with SCID.

This clonotype was counted at least ten times. The chain has TRBV7-6 and TRBJ2-2, with 7 bases identical to TRBD1. Unmatched junction bases numbered 10, after V lost 5 bases and J lost 4 bases. The V gene's germline CDR1 is SGHVS and CDR2 FNYEAQ. This CDR3 region has 16 residues. CDR3 in amino acids: CASSPRQGYTTGELFF. CDR3 nucleotides: TGTGCCAGCAGCCCCAGACAGGGCTATACCACCGGGGAGCTGTTTTTT.

This clonotype was seen just once. The J gene is TRBJ2-1, the V gene TRBV12-3 or TRBV12-4; 9 bases agree with TRBD1. The CDR3 sequence is 15 residues long. J was trimmed by 8 bases and V by 6 bases; bases with no gene match: 11. The CDR3 nucleotides read TGTGCCAGCAGCCGTGGACAGGGGAATTTGCATGAGCAGTTCTTC. Translating gives CASSRGQGNLHEQFF.

This clonotype was recorded at least ten times. J is TRBJ1-6 and V is TRBV5-1; D not resolved. Germline lookup yields CDR1 SGHRS and CDR2 YFSETQ. Trimming removed 0 bases at V and 7 bases at J, with 8 bases between. The CDR3 covers 14 residues. DNA of the CDR3: TGCGCCAGCAGCTTGGTCGGTACCAATTCACCCCTCCACTTT. Residues: CASSLVGTNSPLHF.

This clonotype has ten or more counts. The rearrangement links TRBV11-1 to TRBJ2-3; D is possibly TRBD1 or TRBD2 (6 bases each). Between the trimmed V and J ends, which lost 3 bases and 2 bases, there was a span of 15 bases. The CDR3 spans 16 residues. Germline V gene data show CDR1 as SGHAT and CDR2 as FQDESV (reference sequence). CDR3: CASSFNGGEATDTQYF. The CDR3 DNA is TGTGCCAGCAGCTTTAACGGGGGCGAAGCCACAGATACGCAGTATTTT.

This clonotype was observed many times. The CDR3 protein is CASSLSGSGVQETQYF. The CDR3 DNA sequence: TGTGCCAGCAGCTTATCGGGTAGCGGGGTCCAAGAGACCCAGTACTTC. The chain recombines TRBV11-2 with TRBJ2-5; TRBD2 matches 8 bases. CDR1 and CDR2 from the germline V gene are SGHAT and FQNNGV. J was trimmed by 1 base and V by 2 bases; bases with no gene match: 6. The CDR3 is 16 residues long.

This clonotype has ten or more counts. The chain uses TRBV3-1 and TRBJ1-6, with a possible D match to TRBD1 (5 bases). V was pared by 1 base and J by 12 bases, with 19 bases between. The CDR3 covers 16 residues. Germline CDR1 LGHDT, CDR2 YNNKEL (reference sequence). CDR3 residues: CASSQVSTVAGGPLHF. CDR3 sequence (DNA): TGTGCCAGCAGCCAAGTTTCGACCGTCGCCGGGGGACCCCTCCACTTT.

This clonotype was detected many times. The chain carries TRBV7-9 and TRBJ1-2, with D hard to call. Germline V gene data show CDR1 as SEHNR and CDR2 as FQNEAQ (reference sequence). The ends were cut back, 2 bases at V and 4 bases at J, with 11 bases in the middle. This CDR3 has 14 amino acids. The CDR3 DNA is TGTGCCAGCAGCTTAAACGGGGAGGGCTATGGCTACACCTTC. Encoded protein: CASSLNGEGYGYTF.

This clonotype turned up a few times. This chain links TRBV5-1 with TRBJ1-4; TRBD1 might be the D (5 bases). Germline V gene data show CDR1 as SGHRS and CDR2 as YFSETQ. The CDR3 consists of 16 residues. Trimming stripped 3 bases from V and 2 bases from J, with 14 bases between. CDR3 region: CASSSRAGRTNEKLFF. CDR3 DNA: TGCGCCAGCAGCTCCCGGGCAGGGCGTACTAATGAAAAACTGTTTTTT.

This clonotype has at least ten counts. The gene calls are TRBV7-2 and TRBJ2-7; 7 nucleotides agree with TRBD2. J lost 3 bases, V lost 5 bases, and 4 bases had no gene match. Germline assignment: CDR1 SGHTA and CDR2 FQGNSA. The CDR3 is 13 amino acids. CDR3 amino acids: CASSRGTNYEQYF. The CDR3 region has the DNA TGTGCCAGCAGCCGCGGGACTAACTACGAGCAGTACTTC.

V is TRBV11-2 and J is TRBJ1-3, with TRBD1 as a possible D gene (5 bases). Trimming took off 5 bases at V and 0 bases at J, with 14 bases between the two ends. CDR1 is SGHAT and CDR2 is FQNNGV in the germline V gene. The CDR3 is 16 residues long. The CDR3 sequence is CASSPLGRTSGNTIYF. The DNA of the CDR3 is TGTGCCAGCAGCCCCCTGGGACGGACCTCTGGAAACACCATATATTTT. The whole variable domain, remainder taken from reference TRBV11-2 and TRBJ1-3, is EAGVAQSPRYKIIEKRQSVAFWCNPISGHATLYWYQQILGQGPKLLIQFQNNGVVDDSQLPKDRFSAERLKGVDSTLKIQPAKLEDSAVYLCASSPLGRTSGNTIYFGEGSWLTVV.

This clonotype was seen a handful of times. The chain couples TRBV7-9 to TRBJ1-1, with D unclear. The CDR3 is made up of 14 amino acids. V lost 3 bases and J 3 bases, leaving 11 bases between the germline ends. Germline-derived CDR1 and CDR2 are SEHNR and FQNEAQ (reference sequence). In DNA, the CDR3 is TGTGCCAGCAGCTTTCCCATAGAAGACACTGAAGCTTTCTTT. Its translation: CASSFPIEDTEAFF.

In this sample, this clonotype turned up many times. The chain employs TRBV20-1 and TRBJ2-5; 12 bases map to TRBD2. CDR3 size: 14 residues. Unmatched junction bases numbered 4, after V lost 3 bases and J lost 5 bases. Germline CDR1 is DFQATT and CDR2 is SNEGSKA (reference sequence). CDR3 nucleotides: TGCAGTGCTAGGGCCGGGACTAGCGGGGAGACCCAGTACTTC. Translated: CSARAGTSGETQYF.

This clonotype was detected ten times or more. V is TRBV6-1 and J is TRBJ1-1; D is unresolved. This CDR3 spans 16 amino acids. V shed 5 bases and J shed 3 bases, with 19 bases lying between them. Germline V gene data show CDR1 as MNHNS and CDR2 as SASEGT. This chain's CDR3 is CASSPVFGMVDTEAFF. Written as DNA, the CDR3 is TGTGCCAGCAGTCCGGTTTTTGGTATGGTCGACACTGAAGCTTTCTTT.

This clonotype was counted at least ten times. J is TRBJ2-7 and V is TRBV4-1; D not resolved. This CDR3 is built from 16 residues. V was cut by 1 base and J by 1 base, with 14 bases left in between. In germline, CDR1 is MGHRA, CDR2 YSYEKL. CDR3 protein: CASSQVVGQASYEQYF. DNA for the CDR3: TGCGCCAGCAGCCAAGTGGTCGGGCAGGCTTCCTACGAGCAGTACTTC.

This clonotype was counted ten times or more. The rearrangement links TRBV4-3 to TRBJ1-1; 7 bases are a match to TRBD1. The length of the CDR3 is 16 residues. The J segment lost 1 base and the V segment lost 3 bases, leaving 8 bases of the junction unmatched. The germline gives CDR1 LGHNA, CDR2 YSLEER. CDR3 sequence (DNA): TGCGCCAGCAGCCATATCTTGACAGGGTCGAACACTGAAGCTTTCTTT. Its protein product is CASSHILTGSNTEAFF.

This clonotype was recorded at least ten times. The V and J genes are TRBV4-2 and TRBJ2-7; a possible D gene is TRBD1 (7 bases). In germline, CDR1 is LGHNA, CDR2 YNFKEQ. Trimming removed 8 bases at V and 2 bases at J, with 13 bases between. This CDR3 has 13 residues. The CDR3: CASSPGGPYEQYF. The CDR3 DNA is TGTGCCAGCTCACCAGGGGGGCCCTACGAGCAGTACTTC.

This clonotype came up many times. The chain uses TRBV9 and TRBJ1-1; D may be TRBD1 (6 bases). Germline assignment: CDR1 SGDLS and CDR2 YYNGEE. The CDR3 spans 13 residues. Trimming cost V 6 bases and J 1 base, with 10 bases left between them. The CDR3 protein is CASNRQANTEAFF. CDR3 coding DNA: TGTGCCAGCAACCGACAGGCGAACACTGAAGCTTTCTTT.

In its sample, this clonotype was seen many times. V usage is TRBV5-1 and J usage is TRBJ1-1; no definite D call. Germline CDR1 is SGHRS and CDR2 is YFSETQ. V was clipped by 0 bases and J by 4 bases, with 13 bases between them. The CDR3 is made up of 15 amino acids. In DNA form, the CDR3 reads TGCGCCAGCAGCTTGGGGTTTGAAGCGGCCACTGAAGCTTTCTTT. This translates into CASSLGFEAATEAFF.

There are many counts of this clonotype. The chain uses TRBV12-3 or TRBV12-4 and TRBJ2-2; tentative D call: TRBD2 (5 bases). V was clipped by 3 bases and J by 7 bases, with 18 bases between them. This CDR3 comprises 16 residues. Written as DNA, the CDR3 is TGTGCCAGCAGTTTTGTGGTAGCGCTGGTGTTCGGGGAGCTGTTTTTT. It is translated as CASSFVVALVFGELFF.

This clonotype was recorded a few times. The genes are TRBV27 and TRBJ1-5; no reliable D call. Looked up from germline, CDR1 is MNHEY and CDR2 is SMNVEV (reference sequence). Deletions cut 5 bases from V and 0 bases from J, with 11 bases between. This CDR3 is 15 amino acids long. CDR3 DNA: TGTGCCAGCAGTCCTTACGTCGATAGCAATCAGCCCCAGCATTTT. This translates into CASSPYVDSNQPQHF.